This TCR beta chain emerged from a study of blood T cell repertoires in COVID-19. Whole-study context: COVID-19 samples, acute and convalescent, were from the United States, Italy and Spain. Sources were T cells, B-cell-depleted T cells, or PBMCs; the material itself was cDNA or gDNA.

Original processing notes: The assay estimated nucleated cells by amplifying reference gene primers. Repertoires were generated with immunoSEQ multiplex PCR, while TCRdb's copy carries only in-frame clones and drops some. That table gives V, J and clone size, and the DNA gave D and trimming. Of hundreds of thousands of clones listed, roughly 81% are singletons. Germline loops: CDR1 KGHSH, CDR2 LQKENI. J was trimmed by 1 base and V by 3 bases; bases with no gene match: 2. CDR3 length: 15 amino acids. This rearrangement joins TRBV18 to TRBJ2-1; 8 bases are a match to TRBD1. The source is a middle-aged man with acute or convalescent COVID-19. The material sequenced was peripheral blood. CDR3 sequence (DNA): TGTGCCAGCTCACCTGGACAGGGATCCTACAATGAGCAGTTCTTC. Its protein product is CASSPGQGSYNEQFF.